The 23 T cell receptor beta chains below come from one sample, sequenced in a study of shared T cell receptors in the human thymus (dated by TCRdb to the early 2020s). Library prep was done by the immunoSEQ multiplex PCR assay. TCRdb mirrors the immuneACCESS table, restricted to in-frame sequences. Some clones are absent from its copies; in checked studies, under half trace to an unresolved V gene, and the reason for the others is unknown. The sample records hundreds of thousands of clones, approximately 90% of which are singletons. 0.0095% to 0.011% of the sample lies in the top ten. These records were also assigned to another study, of human thymus T cells.

The sequencing sample was made of thymocytes. Receptor source: a boy in the first two years of life with a congenital heart defect. Donor details come from another sample of the same person, matched by shared clones.

The chain carries TRBV30 and TRBJ2-7; D is unresolved. Per the germline V gene, CDR1 is GTSNPN and CDR2 is SVGIG (reference sequence). The ends were cut back, 4 bases at V and 0 bases at J, with 10 bases in the middle. The CDR3 sequence is 13 residues long. CDR3 sequence reads: CAWKAFSSYEQYF. In nucleotides, the CDR3 is TGTGCCTGGAAAGCTTTTAGCTCCTACGAGCAGTACTTC.

The gene calls are TRBV5-4 and TRBJ2-2, with no clear D. Germline CDR1 is SGHNT and CDR2 is YYREEE (reference sequence). The CDR3 sequence is 14 residues long. Trimming removed 3 bases at V and 8 bases at J, with 14 bases between. As DNA, the CDR3 is TGTGCCAGCAGCTCTACAGTCCCCAGAGGGGAGCTGTTTTTT. This translates into CASSSTVPRGELFF.

J is TRBJ1-1 and V is TRBV7-9; a possible D gene is TRBD1 (6 bases). Germline values: CDR1 SEHNR, CDR2 FQNEAQ (reference sequence). This CDR3 has 15 amino acids. Trimming removed 1 base from V and 6 bases from J, with 15 bases in between. The CDR3 sequence: CASSLVPDRRSEAFF. The CDR3 nucleotides read TGTGCCAGCAGCTTAGTCCCAGACAGGAGATCTGAAGCTTTCTTT.

The rearrangement uses TRBV6-5 and TRBJ2-7; D gene uncertain. CDR1 is MNHEY, CDR2 SVGAGI, per germline. This CDR3 has 12 residues. Trimming took 5 bases from V and 0 from J, leaving 5 bases between them. Written as DNA, the CDR3 is TGTGCCAGCAGTAGGAGCTCCTACGAGCAGTACTTC. Translation: CASSRSSYEQYF.

In its sample, this clone was seen a few times. Here the CDR3 DNA reads TGTGCCAGCAGCTTACACCGGGACTATCAATACAATGAGCAGTTCTTC. Translation: CASSLHRDYQYNEQFF. The chain employs TRBV7-2 and TRBJ2-1; 7 bases are a match to TRBD2. Trimming took 2 bases from V and 4 from J; bases not matched to a gene: 8. Per germline, CDR1 SGHTA and CDR2 FQGNSA. The CDR3 covers 16 residues. Using reference TRBV7-2 and TRBJ2-1 for the parts outside the CDR3, the full variable domain is GAGVSQSPSNKVTEKGKDVELRCDPISGHTALYWYRQSLGQGLEFLIYFQGNSAPDKSGLPSDRFSAERTGGSVSTLTIQRTQQEDSAVYLCASSLHRDYQYNEQFFGPGTRLTVL.

V gene TRBV4-1 combines with J gene TRBJ1-2; D not certain. This CDR3 is built from 13 residues. CDR1 and CDR2 (germline): MGHRA, YSYEKL. Deletions cut 0 bases from V and 4 bases from J, with 6 bases between. The CDR3 spells CASSQDTRYGYTF. The CDR3 region has the DNA TGCGCCAGCAGCCAAGATACTCGCTATGGCTACACCTTC.

This chain links TRBV29-1 with TRBJ2-2; D perhaps matches TRBD1 (5 bases). Looked up from germline, CDR1 is SQVTM and CDR2 is ANQGSEA. The V end was cut by 7 bases, the J end by 7 bases, with 16 bases between. This CDR3 contains 13 residues. The CDR3 spells CSGGVQGNGELFF. The CDR3 DNA reads as TGCAGCGGTGGGGTCCAGGGCAACGGGGAGCTGTTTTTT.

V usage is TRBV4-1 and J usage is TRBJ2-7; D gene ambiguous. The CDR3 is made up of 16 amino acids. Trimming left V 0 bases short and J 3 bases short, with 15 bases between. Germline values: CDR1 MGHRA, CDR2 YSYEKL. The CDR3 sequence is CASSQDHARLGYEQYF. The CDR3 DNA sequence: TGCGCCAGCAGCCAAGATCACGCGAGACTCGGCTACGAGCAGTACTTC.

The CDR3 DNA follows: TGCAGCGTTGGACCCGGACTAGCGGGAGTAGATACGCAGTATTTT. Its translation: CSVGPGLAGVDTQYF. The genes are TRBV29-1 and TRBJ2-3; 13 nucleotides match TRBD2. This CDR3 region has 15 residues. Trimming removed 4 bases from V and 5 bases from J; junction bases left unmatched: 6. Germline CDR1 SQVTM, CDR2 ANQGSEA.

The gene calls are TRBV6-1 and TRBJ2-2; no firm D call. Trimming left V 1 base short and J 4 bases short, with 4 bases between. Looked up from germline, CDR1 is MNHNS and CDR2 is SASEGT. The CDR3 totals 13 residues. The CDR3 bases are TGTGCCAGCAGTGAAGGGCTCACCGGGGAGCTGTTTTTT. Amino acids: CASSEGLTGELFF.

J is TRBJ2-3 and V is TRBV18, with D perhaps matching TRBD2 (6 bases). The CDR3 contains 15 residues. The ends were cut back, 6 bases at V and 4 bases at J, with 17 bases in the middle. The germline V gene encodes CDR1 KGHSH and CDR2 LQKENI. CDR3 in amino acids: CASSRQPRGSDTQYF. The CDR3 coding sequence is TGTGCCAGCTCGCGACAACCGCGGGGATCAGATACGCAGTATTTT.

The chain employs TRBV28 and TRBJ2-1, with 7 bases aligning to TRBD2. This CDR3 is 14 amino acids long. The germline V gene encodes CDR1 MDHEN and CDR2 SYDVKM. V lost 3 bases and J lost 9; bases outside the gene matches: 8. The CDR3 loop is CASSLVGEGSEQFF. The DNA of the CDR3 is TGTGCCAGCAGTTTGGTGGGGGAGGGGAGTGAGCAGTTCTTC.

This sequence joins TRBV15 and TRBJ1-2; a possible D gene is TRBD1 (6 bases). CDR3 length equals 14 residues. Per the germline V gene, CDR1 is LNHNV and CDR2 is YYDKDF (reference sequence). Trimming removed 0 bases at V and 7 bases at J, with 12 bases between. The CDR3 reads CATSRDVTGGGYTF. DNA of the CDR3: TGTGCCACCAGCAGAGATGTGACAGGCGGTGGCTACACCTTC.

This chain connects TRBV2 to TRBJ2-5, with 10 positions matching TRBD1. CDR3 length: 15 residues. The germline CDR1 and CDR2 sequences are SNHLY and FYNNEI. J was trimmed by 4 bases and V by 6 bases; bases with no gene match: 8. The CDR3 reads CASRGTGTGAETQYF. The DNA of the CDR3 is TGTGCCAGCAGGGGGACCGGGACAGGGGCAGAGACCCAGTACTTC.

The chain couples TRBV5-6 to TRBJ2-2; D gene unclear. There are 14 residues in the CDR3. Germline values: CDR1 SGHDT, CDR2 YYEEEE. Trimming took off 0 bases at V and 7 bases at J, with 10 bases between the two ends. This CDR3 reads CASSLGTGLGELFF. The CDR3 DNA sequence: TGTGCCAGCAGCTTGGGTACGGGTCTCGGGGAGCTGTTTTTT.

This chain links TRBV11-2 with TRBJ2-5; 7 bases are shared with TRBD1. After removal of 2 bases from V and 2 bases from J, the junction contained 17 bases not matched to a gene. The CDR3 runs 19 residues. Germline values: CDR1 SGHAT, CDR2 FQNNGV. As DNA, the CDR3 is TGTGCCAGCAGCTTACCCCGGTCGGGACAGTGTTCTCCACAAGAGACCCAGTACTTC. The encoded protein is CASSLPRSGQCSPQETQYF.

The V gene is TRBV10-1, the J gene TRBJ2-3, with 9 bases fitting TRBD2. Losses at the gene ends were 8 bases for V and 3 bases for J; bases not matched to a gene: 3. The CDR3 is 13 amino acids. Per the germline V gene, CDR1 is WNHNN and CDR2 is SYGVQD (reference sequence). CDR3 nucleotides: TGCGCCAGCTCAGGACTAGCGACAGATACGCAGTATTTT. Translating gives CASSGLATDTQYF.

V is TRBV29-1 and J is TRBJ1-1, with D tentatively TRBD1 (5 bases). The CDR3 spans 12 residues. In germline, CDR1 is SQVTM, CDR2 ANQGSEA. The germline V and J ends were trimmed by 3 bases and 4 bases, with 9 bases remaining between them. Here the CDR3 DNA reads TGCAGCGTTGAGACAGAGAGCACTGAAGCTTTCTTT. Its protein is CSVETESTEAFF.

This chain connects TRBV11-2 to TRBJ2-7, with 7 bases aligning to TRBD2. The CDR3 consists of 14 residues. Trimming took 4 bases from V and 2 from J; bases not matched to a gene: 5. Germline loops: CDR1 SGHAT, CDR2 FQNNGV. Here the CDR3 DNA reads TGTGCCAGCAGCTCCTCCGGGACTACCTACGAGCAGTACTTC. This gives the protein CASSSSGTTYEQYF.

The chain links TRBV11-2 to TRBJ2-6; 10 positions agree with TRBD1. Germline V lookup: CDR1 SGHAT, CDR2 FQNNGV. J gave up 1 base and V 7 bases, and 7 bases lay outside the gene matches. CDR3 size: 17 residues. This CDR3 reads CASTPGTGVSGANVLTF. The CDR3 DNA follows: TGTGCCAGCACCCCTGGGACAGGGGTATCTGGGGCCAACGTCCTGACTTTC.

The chain uses TRBV4-3 and TRBJ2-3; unclear D gene. This CDR3 comprises 15 residues. Trimming removed 0 bases from V and 0 bases from J, with 7 bases in between. In germline, CDR1 is LGHNA, CDR2 YSLEER. CDR3 residues: CASSQDRFSTDTQYF. The DNA for the CDR3 is TGCGCCAGCAGCCAAGATCGGTTTAGCACAGATACGCAGTATTTT.

The rearrangement uses TRBV27 and TRBJ2-3; no clear D gene. This CDR3 contains 16 residues. V gave up 7 bases and J gave up 0 bases, with 17 bases separating them. Germline CDR1 MNHEY, CDR2 SMNVEV (reference sequence). The CDR3 bases are TGTGCCAGCAATAACATCGGGTACACTAGCACAGATACGCAGTATTTT. It is translated as CASNNIGYTSTDTQYF.

This chain links TRBV4-3 with TRBJ2-7; 9 nucleotides agree with TRBD1. The CDR3 has 14 amino acids. The J segment lost 3 bases and the V segment lost 4 bases, leaving 4 bases of the junction unmatched. The germline V gene encodes CDR1 LGHNA and CDR2 YSLEER. The CDR3 here is CASSPGQGVYEQYF. The CDR3 nucleotides read TGCGCCAGCAGCCCGGGACAGGGAGTCTACGAGCAGTACTTC.